This record concerns one T cell receptor (beta chain) sequence. The data stem from a study of blood T cell repertoires in COVID-19. Study in general: From the United States, Italy and Spain came samples of acute and convalescent COVID-19.

Authors' analysis steps: Counts of nucleated cells, estimated from reference gene primer amplification, were obtained. Profiled with immunoSEQ multiplex PCR; TCRdb holds only in-frame clones, not every one. V and J calls and clone size follow that table, whereas D and trimming were derived from the DNA. Of roughly 300,000 clones listed, roughly 84% are singletons. Donors of Cohort 3 who recovered were those that had two negative PCRs, clearance, or symptom resolution. With V trimmed by 3 bases and J by 4 bases, 8 bases remained unmatched. Germline V gene data show CDR1 as KGHSH and CDR2 as LQKENI. The CDR3 is made up of 16 amino acids.

This TCR came from a woman aged 30 to 39 who had recovered from COVID-19. The chain joins TRBV18 to TRBJ1-1, with 10 bases matching TRBD1. The sample taken for sequencing was PBMCs or T cells enriched from blood (not recorded which). This CDR3 reads CASSPARDRGGTEAFF. In DNA form, the CDR3 reads TGTGCCAGCTCACCGGCCAGGGACAGGGGAGGCACTGAAGCTTTCTTT.